This is a list of T cell receptor beta chains from one sample in a study of blood T cell repertoires in COVID-19. Profiled with immunoSEQ multiplex PCR; TCRdb holds only in-frame clones, not every one. Seen here are approximately 320,000 clones, 70% to 90% observed once, and the top ten hold 7.2%. The sample consisted of peripheral blood. These receptors were obtained from a human donor in a cohort sampled during active COVID-19. The CDR3 runs from the conserved cysteine through the conserved F or W. The D gene is left open where the match is weak. Size is stated for part of the rows, as once, few or many counts, or as a class when the clone is expanded.

size	D	V	J	CDR3	DNA
NA	NA	TRBV24-1	TRBJ2-7	CATSDPRGAGKNEQYF	TGTGCCACCAGTGATCCAAGGGGTGCGGGGAAAAACGAGCAGTACTTC
NA	TRBD2	TRBV27	TRBJ2-7	CASSFERGSYEQYF	TGTGCCAGCAGTTTCGAGCGGGGGTCCTACGAGCAGTACTTC
NA	NA	TRBV4-1	TRBJ1-4	CASSQTRGLEKLFF	TGCGCCAGCAGCCAAACACGCGGGTTGGAAAAACTGTTTTTT
NA	NA	TRBV5-1	TRBJ2-1	CASSRPSGNEQFF	TGCGCCAGCTCCAGGCCCTCGGGGAATGAGCAGTTCTTC
NA	TRBD2	TRBV5-4	TRBJ2-3	CASTFIAGGTDTQYF	TGTGCCAGCACCTTTATCGCGGGGGGCACAGATACGCAGTATTTT
NA	TRBD1	TRBV18	TRBJ1-2	CASSKPTGTGNYGYTF	TGTGCCAGCTCTAAACCGACTGGGACAGGGAACTATGGCTACACCTTC
NA	NA	TRBV6-5	TRBJ1-2	CATRTEGDHGYTF	TGTGCCACCAGAACTGAGGGGGATCATGGCTACACCTTC
NA	NA	TRBV2	TRBJ1-1	CASSEGTPEAFF	TGTGCCAGCAGTGAAGGGACACCTGAAGCTTTCTTT
NA	TRBD2	TRBV7-6	TRBJ2-3	CASSPRLAGGADTQYF	TGTGCCAGCAGCCCTCGACTAGCGGGGGGGGCAGATACGCAGTATTTT
NA	NA	TRBV18	TRBJ1-2	CASSPLRSSDNYGYTF	TGTGCCAGCTCACCACTTCGGAGCTCTGATAACTATGGCTACACCTTC
few	NA	TRBV12-3/TRBV12-4	TRBJ1-2	CASSPTEGYGYTF	TGTGCCAGCAGCCCAACAGAGGGTTATGGCTACACCTTC
NA	NA	TRBV5-5	TRBJ1-1	CASRNFMNTEAFF	TGTGCCAGCAGAAACTTCATGAACACTGAAGCTTTCTTT
NA	TRBD1	TRBV5-4	TRBJ2-7	CASSFLRTGGREQYF	TGTGCCAGCAGCTTTCTTCGGACAGGGGGGCGCGAGCAGTACTTC
NA	NA	TRBV7-2	TRBJ2-7	CASSFVAVYEQYF	TGTGCCAGCAGCTTTGTGGCGGTCTACGAGCAGTACTTC
NA	NA	TRBV5-4	TRBJ1-3	CASSLTQGTGNTIYF	TGTGCCAGCAGCTTAACACAGGGCACTGGAAACACCATATATTTT
few	NA	TRBV7-8	TRBJ2-7	CASSLNSYEQYF	TGTGCCAGCAGCCTTAACAGCTACGAGCAGTACTTC
NA	TRBD1	TRBV9	TRBJ1-2	CASSLQTGGIYGYTF	TGTGCCAGCAGCCTACAGACAGGGGGCATTTATGGCTACACCTTC
NA	NA	TRBV6-5	TRBJ1-2	CASSYGHANYGYTF	TGTGCCAGCAGTTACGGGCACGCTAACTATGGCTACACCTTC
NA	NA	TRBV30	TRBJ2-3	CAWSVGQLTDTQYF	TGTGCCTGGAGTGTGGGGCAGTTGACAGATACGCAGTATTTT
NA	TRBD1	TRBV5-1	TRBJ1-6	CASRQLTGNAYNSPLHF	TGCGCCAGCCGGCAACTGACAGGGAACGCCTATAATTCACCCCTCCACTTT
NA	NA	TRBV29-1	TRBJ1-5	CSVLQGNNQPQHF	TGCAGCGTTTTACAGGGAAACAATCAGCCCCAGCATTTT
NA	TRBD1	TRBV9	TRBJ2-7	CASSAQGNEQYF	TGTGCCAGCAGCGCACAGGGGAACGAGCAGTACTTC
NA	NA	TRBV12-5	TRBJ2-2	CASGFGGAGTGELFF	TGTGCTAGTGGTTTCGGGGGTGCGGGGACCGGGGAGCTGTTTTTT
NA	TRBD1	TRBV7-9	TRBJ2-7	CASSLSSLTGGEQYF	TGTGCCAGCAGCTTATCTAGCCTGACAGGGGGGGAGCAGTACTTC
NA	TRBD2	TRBV11-2	TRBJ2-3	CASSFPGLAGFTDTQYF	TGTGCCAGCAGCTTCCCCGGACTAGCGGGGTTCACAGATACGCAGTATTTT
NA	TRBD1	TRBV19	TRBJ2-7	CASSDRDRGFIQQYF	TGTGCCAGTAGCGACCGGGACAGGGGGTTTATACAGCAGTACTTC
NA	NA	TRBV3-1/TRBV3-2	TRBJ1-1	CASSLRGSRNTEAFF	TGTGCCAGCAGCCTAAGGGGATCTAGGAACACTGAAGCTTTCTTT
few	TRBD1	TRBV30	TRBJ2-1	CAWEYVGTGEFF	TGTGCCTGGGAGTATGTGGGGACAGGGGAGTTCTTC
NA	NA	TRBV19	TRBJ2-6	CASSIWALTGANVLTF	TGTGCCAGTAGTATATGGGCATTGACCGGGGCCAACGTCCTGACTTTC
NA	TRBD1	TRBV6-1	TRBJ1-3	CASSEAIGTGPGNTIYF	TGTGCCAGCAGTGAAGCAATCGGGACAGGGCCTGGAAACACCATATATTTT
NA	NA	TRBV29-1	TRBJ1-3	CSVVYEGTIYF	TGCAGCGTCGTTTACGAGGGTACCATATATTTT
NA	NA	TRBV4-1	TRBJ1-2	CASSQAQVNYGYTF	TGCGCCAGCAGCCAAGCGCAGGTTAACTATGGCTACACCTTC
NA	TRBD1	TRBV24-1	TRBJ2-3	CATSELLRGGDTQYF	TGTGCCACCAGTGAGTTACTAAGAGGGGGCGATACGCAGTATTTT
NA	TRBD1	TRBV5-8	TRBJ1-2	CASSYRTGPFDGYTF	TGTGCCAGCAGCTATAGGACAGGGCCTTTCGATGGCTACACCTTC
NA	NA	TRBV21-1	TRBJ1-6	CASRTGESSYNSPLHF	TGTGCCAGCCGGACAGGGGAAAGCTCCTATAATTCACCCCTCCACTTT
few	NA	TRBV18	TRBJ1-5	CASSPPSGNQPQHF	TGTGCCAGCTCACCACCCTCGGGCAATCAGCCCCAGCATTTT
NA	NA	TRBV2	TRBJ1-1	CATRTGRGTEAFF	TGTGCCACCCGAACAGGGAGAGGCACTGAAGCTTTCTTT
NA	TRBD1	TRBV3-1/TRBV3-2	TRBJ1-2	CASSIRDRRPSNYGYTF	TGTGCCAGCAGCATTCGGGACAGGCGTCCCTCTAACTATGGCTACACCTTC
NA	TRBD1	TRBV18	TRBJ1-2	CASSSTTGTGLGYTF	TGTGCCAGCTCATCGACTACCGGGACAGGGCTTGGCTACACCTTC
NA	TRBD1	TRBV5-5	TRBJ2-7	CASSPNDRASLYEQYF	TGTGCCAGCAGCCCGAACGACAGGGCGAGCCTCTACGAGCAGTACTTC
NA	NA	TRBV2	TRBJ2-1	CASLRDTGQNEQFF	TGTGCCAGCCTCCGGGACACTGGCCAGAATGAGCAGTTCTTC
NA	NA	TRBV11-2	TRBJ2-3	CASSQTGTDTQYF	TGTGCCAGCAGCCAAACAGGAACAGATACGCAGTATTTT
few	TRBD2	TRBV24-1	TRBJ2-1	CATSGVAGTAYNEQFF	TGTGCCACCAGTGGGGTAGCGGGGACCGCCTACAATGAGCAGTTCTTC
NA	TRBD2	TRBV5-1	TRBJ2-7	CASSLGSGGYEQYF	TGCGCCAGCAGCTTGGGTAGCGGGGGCTACGAGCAGTACTTC
NA	TRBD1	TRBV5-1	TRBJ2-7	CASSLLTGGSYEQYF	TGCGCCAGCAGCTTGTTAACAGGGGGCTCCTACGAGCAGTACTTC
NA	NA	TRBV30	TRBJ1-1	CAWSRQKNTEAFF	TGTGCCTGGAGTAGACAAAAGAACACTGAAGCTTTCTTT
NA	NA	TRBV5-6	TRBJ1-1	CASSFLSFGGLAFF	TGTGCCAGCAGCTTTTTGTCTTTCGGGGGGCTGGCTTTCTTT
NA	NA	TRBV7-3	TRBJ1-1	CASSLIPGTEAFF	TGTGCCAGCAGCTTAATTCCGGGCACTGAAGCTTTCTTT
once	NA	TRBV29-1	TRBJ1-2	CSVYGGVNYGYTF	TGCAGCGTTTATGGAGGGGTAAACTATGGCTACACCTTC
NA	NA	TRBV19	TRBJ1-5	CASSIPASGGIRGSNQPQHF	TGTGCCAGTAGTATACCAGCCAGCGGGGGAATCCGGGGGAGCAATCAGCCCCAGCATTTT
NA	TRBD1	TRBV13	TRBJ1-4	CASSHRGTNEKLFF	TGTGCCAGCAGCCACAGGGGAACTAATGAAAAACTGTTTTTT
few	TRBD2	TRBV15	TRBJ2-1	CATSAGLALNEQFF	TGTGCCACCAGCGCGGGACTAGCGCTCAATGAGCAGTTCTTC
NA	NA	TRBV5-1	TRBJ2-3	CASSSTGSNTDTQYF	TGCGCCAGCAGCTCAACAGGGTCCAACACAGATACGCAGTATTTT
NA	TRBD2	TRBV7-9	TRBJ2-3	CATKSGGAFSDTQYF	TGTGCCACCAAAAGCGGGGGGGCCTTTTCAGATACGCAGTATTTT
NA	NA	TRBV27	TRBJ1-1	CASSLSRNTEAFF	TGTGCCAGCAGTTTATCCCGGAACACTGAAGCTTTCTTT
NA	TRBD1	TRBV19	TRBJ1-6	CASSIRGQFGDSPLHF	TGTGCCAGTAGTATTCGGGGACAGTTCGGGGATTCACCCCTCCACTTT
NA	TRBD1	TRBV30	TRBJ1-1	CAWKRDRPQTEAFF	TGTGCCTGGAAGCGGGACAGGCCCCAAACTGAAGCTTTCTTT